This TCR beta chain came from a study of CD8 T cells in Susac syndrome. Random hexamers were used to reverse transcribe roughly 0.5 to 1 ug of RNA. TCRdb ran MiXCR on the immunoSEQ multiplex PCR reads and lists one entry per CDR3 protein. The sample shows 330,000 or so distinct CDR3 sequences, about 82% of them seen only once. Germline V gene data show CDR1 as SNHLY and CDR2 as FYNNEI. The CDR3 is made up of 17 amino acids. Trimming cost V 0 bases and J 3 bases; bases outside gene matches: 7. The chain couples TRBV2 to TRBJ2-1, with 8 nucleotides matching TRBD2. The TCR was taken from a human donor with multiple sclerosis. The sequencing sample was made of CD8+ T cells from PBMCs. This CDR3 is CASSEARLAGLYNEQFF. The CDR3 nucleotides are TGTGCCAGCAGTGAAGCGCGCCTAGCGGGCCTCTACAATGAGCAGTTCTTC.